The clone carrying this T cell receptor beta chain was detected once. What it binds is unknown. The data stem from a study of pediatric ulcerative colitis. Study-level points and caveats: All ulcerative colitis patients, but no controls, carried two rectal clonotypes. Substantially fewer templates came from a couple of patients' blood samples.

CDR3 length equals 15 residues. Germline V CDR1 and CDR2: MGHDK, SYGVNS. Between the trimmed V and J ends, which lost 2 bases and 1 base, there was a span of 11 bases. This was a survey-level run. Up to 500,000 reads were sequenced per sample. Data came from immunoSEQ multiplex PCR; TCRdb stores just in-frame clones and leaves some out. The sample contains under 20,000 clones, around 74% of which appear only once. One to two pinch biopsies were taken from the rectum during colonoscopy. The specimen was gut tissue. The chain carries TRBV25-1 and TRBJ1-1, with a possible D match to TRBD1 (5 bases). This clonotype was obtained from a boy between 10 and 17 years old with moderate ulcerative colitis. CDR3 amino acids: CASSELDRGNTEAFF. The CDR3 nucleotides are TGTGCCAGCAGTGAACTCGACAGAGGGAACACTGAAGCTTTCTTT.